Each of the 28 T cell receptor beta chains below was sequenced from the same sample in a study of T cell clonotyping in hematopoietic cell transplantation. Profiled with immunoSEQ multiplex PCR; TCRdb holds only in-frame clones, not every one. Of approximately 11,000 clones listed, roughly half are singletons. The sequenced sample was peripheral blood mononuclear cells, obtained 100 days after allogeneic stem cell transplant. Source of these receptors: a female patient between 50 and 60 years old who had an allogeneic stem cell transplant from an unrelated donor, so the T cells may come from the graft donor. Some clones in this sample may be carry-over from other donors' samples.

Here the CDR3 reads CASSLTETGLSFYGYTF. DNA for the CDR3: TGCGCCAGCAGCCTTACCGAAACAGGTCTATCTTTCTATGGCTACACCTTC. The chain couples TRBV4-1 to TRBJ1-2, with D perhaps TRBD1 (5 bases). The CDR3 has 17 amino acids. The V and J ends lost 4 bases and 4 bases respectively, with 22 bases between them. Germline loops: CDR1 MGHRA, CDR2 YSYEKL.

V and J are TRBV30 and TRBJ1-5; D call uncertain. The CDR3 is made up of 15 amino acids. Germline loops: CDR1 GTSNPN, CDR2 SVGIG (reference sequence). V was clipped by 0 bases and J by 1 base, with 10 bases between them. The CDR3 here is CAWSVKGMSNQPQHF. The CDR3 nucleotides are TGTGCCTGGAGTGTAAAGGGCATGAGCAATCAGCCCCAGCATTTT.

The CDR3 loop is CASSILGPGEQFF. For the CDR3, the DNA is TGTGCCAGTAGTATTCTGGGTCCGGGGGAGCAGTTCTTC. The chain uses TRBV19 and TRBJ2-1; a possible D gene is TRBD2 (5 bases). CDR1 and CDR2 from the germline V gene are LNHDA and SQIVND (reference sequence). The CDR3 has 13 residues. V lost 3 bases and J 10 bases, leaving 13 bases between the germline ends.

This clone counts as medium-sized (0.01 to 0.1%). The chain couples TRBV7-2 to TRBJ1-1, with 7 bases that match TRBD1. J lost 4 bases, V lost 2 bases, and 1 base had no gene match. Germline V gives CDR1 SGHTA, CDR2 FQGNSA. The CDR3 loop spans 13 amino acids. The CDR3 DNA sequence: TGTGCCAGCAGCTTATCAGGGGGCACTGAAGCTTTCTTT. Protein product: CASSLSGGTEAFF.

CDR3 loop: CAWSVLGVYQSPLHF. The CDR3 DNA reads as TGTGCCTGGAGTGTATTAGGGGTTTATCAGTCACCCCTCCACTTT. J is TRBJ1-6 and V is TRBV30; D possibly corresponds to TRBD1 (5 bases). V shed 0 bases and J shed 10 bases, with 16 bases lying between them. The CDR3 is made up of 15 amino acids. Germline V lookup: CDR1 GTSNPN, CDR2 SVGIG (reference sequence).

The rearrangement uses TRBV30 and TRBJ1-1; unclear D gene. Germline V CDR1 and CDR2: GTSNPN, SVGIG (reference sequence). V shed 2 bases and J shed 3 bases, with 10 bases lying between them. The CDR3 is 13 residues long. Here the CDR3 reads CAWSTEMDTEAFF. As DNA, the CDR3 is TGTGCCTGGAGTACCGAGATGGACACTGAAGCTTTCTTT.

V usage is TRBV30 and J usage is TRBJ2-4; 8 positions match TRBD1. The CDR3 is made up of 17 amino acids. Germline V gives CDR1 GTSNPN, CDR2 SVGIG (reference sequence). With 0 bases clipped from V and 1 base from J, the junction kept 8 bases outside the gene matches. The CDR3: CAWSVWNQGAAKNIQYF. CDR3 coding DNA: TGTGCCTGGAGTGTGTGGAACCAGGGGGCTGCCAAAAACATTCAGTACTTC.

This clone was observed a few times. This rearrangement joins TRBV4-3 to TRBJ1-3; no definite D call. There are 14 residues in the CDR3. Germline V gene data show CDR1 as LGHNA and CDR2 as YSLEER. V gave up 0 bases and J gave up 2 bases, with 5 bases separating them. This chain's CDR3 is CASSQDVAGNTIYF. DNA for the CDR3: TGCGCCAGCAGCCAAGATGTGGCTGGAAACACCATATATTTT.

This clone was found a few times. CDR3: CASSLMGGTNEQYF. In nucleotides, the CDR3 is TGTGCCAGCAGCCTCATGGGGGGTACCAACGAGCAGTACTTC. This chain uses TRBV7-3 with TRBJ2-7; tentatively, D is TRBD2 (6 bases). V gave up 5 bases and J gave up 5 bases, with 16 bases separating them. The CDR3 loop spans 14 amino acids. Germline V gene lookup returns CDR1 SGHTA and CDR2 FQGTGA. Full variable domain (missing parts from reference TRBV7-3 and TRBJ2-7): GAGVSQTPSNKVTEKGKYVELRCDPISGHTALYWYRQSLGQGPEFLIYFQGTGAADDSGLPNDRFFAVRPEGSVSTLKIQRTERGDSAVYLCASSLMGGTNEQYFGPGTRLTVT.

This chain joins TRBV29-1 and TRBJ2-5; D uncertain. The CDR3 runs 11 residues. Germline-derived CDR1 and CDR2 are SQVTM and ANQGSEA. Trimming shortened V by 4 bases and J by 9 bases, and 12 bases separated the two germline ends. This CDR3 is CSVGSQQAQYF. CDR3 DNA: TGCAGCGTTGGATCTCAGCAGGCCCAGTACTTC.

This clone has just a few counts. CDR3 coding DNA: TGTGCCTGGAGTTTCGGCGGCTATGGCTACACCTTC. Protein sequence: CAWSFGGYGYTF. The rearrangement uses TRBV30 and TRBJ1-2; D is uncertain. This CDR3 comprises 12 residues. Looked up from germline, CDR1 is GTSNPN and CDR2 is SVGIG (reference sequence). Trimming stripped 2 bases from V and 4 bases from J, with 8 bases between.

J is TRBJ1-2 and V is TRBV30, with a possible D match to TRBD1 (5 bases). Trimming removed 5 bases from V and 2 bases from J, with 21 bases in between. The CDR3 has 16 residues. Germline V CDR1 and CDR2: GTSNPN, SVGIG (reference sequence). Here the CDR3 reads CAWPRGERIENYGYTF. The CDR3 DNA follows: TGTGCCTGGCCCCGGGGGGAGAGAATAGAGAACTATGGCTACACCTTC.

This chain joins TRBV30 and TRBJ1-2; 8 nucleotides match TRBD1. The CDR3 is made up of 12 amino acids. Germline-derived CDR1 and CDR2 are GTSNPN and SVGIG (reference sequence). After removal of 4 bases from V and 6 bases from J, the junction contained 4 bases not matched to a gene. CDR3 bases: TGTGCCTGGACAGGGGGCCACCATGGCTACACCTTC. It encodes CAWTGGHHGYTF. The full variable domain, in which reference TRBV30 and TRBJ1-2 provide the parts outside the CDR3, is SQTIHQWPATLVQPVGSPLSLECTVEGTSNPNLYWYRQAAGRGLQLLFYSVGIGQISSEVPQNLSASRPQDRQFILSSKKLLLSDSGFYLCAWTGGHHGYTFGSGTRLTVV.

This sequence joins TRBV9 and TRBJ2-7; the D gene is possibly TRBD2 (5 bases). Germline V gives CDR1 SGDLS, CDR2 YYNGEE. The V and J ends lost 0 bases and 7 bases respectively, with 11 bases between them. The CDR3 runs 13 residues. CDR3 sequence reads: CASSVEARGEQYF. CDR3 nucleotide sequence: TGTGCCAGCAGCGTAGAGGCAAGAGGGGAGCAGTACTTC.

This rearrangement joins TRBV30 to TRBJ2-7; D not resolved. CDR1 is GTSNPN, CDR2 SVGIG, per germline (reference sequence). This CDR3 spans 14 amino acids. Trimming removed 3 bases at V and 6 bases at J, with 18 bases between. CDR3 nucleotides: TGTGCCTGGAGGCAGCAGGCAGCAACTCGCGAGCAGTACTTC. Translated, it gives CAWRQQAATREQYF.

The chain employs TRBV9 and TRBJ1-5; D possibly corresponds to TRBD1 (5 bases). V dropped 4 bases and J dropped 3 bases, with 14 bases sitting between them. Looked up from germline, CDR1 is SGDLS and CDR2 is YYNGEE. CDR3 length: 15 residues. CDR3 nucleotides: TGTGCCAGCAGCCCCTGGGGCGGGACCAATCAGCCCCAGCATTTT. Translated, it gives CASSPWGGTNQPQHF.

This chain links TRBV28 with TRBJ2-7; unclear D gene. Looked up from germline, CDR1 is MDHEN and CDR2 is SYDVKM. The CDR3 totals 14 residues. V lost 3 bases, J lost 2 bases, and 11 bases lay in between. This chain's CDR3 is CASSFFGGTYEQYF. The CDR3 DNA follows: TGTGCCAGCAGTTTCTTCGGCGGTACCTACGAGCAGTACTTC.

V and J are TRBV25-1 and TRBJ2-4, with D unclear. V lost 2 bases, J lost 8 bases, and 4 bases lay in between. The V gene's germline CDR1 is MGHDK and CDR2 SYGVNS. The CDR3 sequence is 11 residues long. The CDR3 nucleotides read TGTGCCAGCAGTGAAGGAGACATTCAGTACTTC. Protein: CASSEGDIQYF.

The chain carries TRBV29-1 and TRBJ1-2; D not certain. Germline V gives CDR1 SQVTM, CDR2 ANQGSEA. This CDR3 spans 12 amino acids. Trimming stripped 4 bases from V and 3 bases from J, with 9 bases between. The CDR3 nucleotides are TGCAGCGTTGCTCGGATCGACTATGGCTACACCTTC. This encodes CSVARIDYGYTF. The complete variable domain, with remaining parts taken from reference TRBV29-1 and TRBJ1-2, reads SAVISQKPSRDICQRGTSLTIQCQVDSQVTMMFWYRQQPGQSLTLIATANQGSEATYESGFVIDKFPISRPNLTFSTLTVSNMSPEDSSIYLCSVARIDYGYTFGSGTRLTVV.

The chain recombines TRBV30 with TRBJ1-2; D unclear. Germline loops: CDR1 GTSNPN, CDR2 SVGIG (reference sequence). The CDR3 covers 12 residues. Trimming took off 8 bases at V and 4 bases at J, with 14 bases between the two ends. The CDR3: CAGLSGIYGYTF. CDR3 bases: TGTGCCGGACTCAGCGGAATCTATGGCTACACCTTC.

This chain uses TRBV6-5 with TRBJ1-4, with D hard to call. Germline-derived CDR1 and CDR2 are MNHEY and SVGAGI. V lost 2 bases and J 7 bases, leaving 8 bases between the germline ends. The CDR3 covers 13 residues. CDR3 DNA sequence: TGTGCCAGCAGTTACGACGTTGGTGAAAAACTGTTTTTT. This translates into CASSYDVGEKLFF.

The J gene is TRBJ2-1, the V gene TRBV9; TRBD1 might be the D (6 bases). Trimming cost V 4 bases and J 10 bases, with 9 bases left between them. Germline CDR1 and CDR2: SGDLS and YYNGEE. The CDR3 covers 11 residues. The CDR3 loop is CASSIGTEQFF. The CDR3 DNA follows: TGTGCCAGCAGCATAGGGACAGAGCAGTTCTTC.

The chain joins TRBV30 to TRBJ2-4; TRBD1 matches 7 bases. The CDR3 loop spans 12 amino acids. In germline, CDR1 is GTSNPN, CDR2 SVGIG (reference sequence). J lost 6 bases, V lost 3 bases, and 2 bases had no gene match. The CDR3 here is CAWSPGGNIQYF. CDR3 DNA sequence: TGTGCCTGGAGCCCAGGGGGAAACATTCAGTACTTC. Looking up the rest from reference TRBV30 and TRBJ2-4 gives the full variable domain: SQTIHQWPATLVQPVGSPLSLECTVEGTSNPNLYWYRQAAGRGLQLLFYSVGIGQISSEVPQNLSASRPQDRQFILSSKKLLLSDSGFYLCAWSPGGNIQYFGAGTRLSVL.

The rearrangement joins TRBV30 to TRBJ1-1; 8 bases are shared with TRBD1. The length of the CDR3 is 14 residues. Trimming cost V 3 bases and J 1 base; bases outside gene matches: 4. Looked up from germline, CDR1 is GTSNPN and CDR2 is SVGIG (reference sequence). DNA for the CDR3: TGTGCCTGGAGCCTCGGACAGGGGAACACTGAAGCTTTCTTT. This codes for CAWSLGQGNTEAFF.

This chain links TRBV25-1 with TRBJ2-7; 9 bases line up with TRBD2. The CDR3 has 13 residues. Germline V CDR1 and CDR2: MGHDK, SYGVNS. Trimming took 9 bases from V and 4 from J; bases not matched to a gene: 7. The CDR3 nucleotides read TGTGCCAGTCAACTAGCGGGTGCGTACGAGCAGTACTTC. This gives the protein CASQLAGAYEQYF.

The V gene is TRBV5-1, the J gene TRBJ2-7, with D maybe TRBD2 (5 bases). Germline V gives CDR1 SGHRS, CDR2 YFSETQ. V lost 5 bases to trimming and J lost 0 bases, with 9 bases between them. This CDR3 spans 13 amino acids. In DNA, the CDR3 is TGCGCCAGCAGTCCCACTAGCTCCTACGAGCAGTACTTC. This encodes CASSPTSSYEQYF.

The chain links TRBV2 to TRBJ1-4; a possible D gene is TRBD1 (6 bases). Per germline, CDR1 SNHLY and CDR2 FYNNEI. V was shortened by 6 bases and J by 6 bases, with 14 bases between the two germline ends. CDR3 length: 14 residues. The CDR3 sequence: CASRNRVGDEKLFF. The CDR3, as DNA: TGTGCCAGCAGAAACAGGGTGGGAGATGAAAAACTGTTTTTT.

This clone was seen a handful of times. No DNA is shown, since the ends of the CDR3 on it are uncertain; the CDR3 is the one TCRdb lists. This rearrangement joins TRBV19 to TRBJ2-2. Looked up from germline, CDR1 is LNHDA and CDR2 is SQIVND (reference sequence). The length of the CDR3 is 14 amino acids, counting both ends. The CDR3 is CASTSGASVGELFF.